This TCR beta chain was observed in a study of T cell responses to AZD1222 COVID-19 vaccine. Profiling relied on immunoSEQ multiplex PCR, and the TCRdb table lists in-frame clones only, not all of them. The repertoire holds about 67,000 clones, approximately 80% seen once, with 21% in the top ten. In the case of this clone: Its cognate antigen is unknown.

Broader study findings: Nearly half of spike-specific TCRs reportedly target unmutated variant regions. Baseline testing showed seropositivity in only a handful of AZD1222 recipients. White British ancestry dominated among donors, who included more females, and clonal diversity was possibly underestimated.

This CDR3 has 18 residues. Germline V gives CDR1 SGDLS, CDR2 YYNGEE. Unmatched junction bases numbered 18, after V lost 0 bases and J lost 8 bases. The rearrangement uses TRBV9 and TRBJ1-2; TRBD1 aligns across 8 bases. The TCR comes from an adult in good health. The sequencing here drew on peripheral blood, taken on day 0 of AZD1222 vaccination. CDR3 amino acids: CASSVGGINQGAMAGYTF. The CDR3 DNA sequence: TGTGCCAGCAGCGTAGGCGGAATAAATCAGGGGGCAATGGCAGGCTACACCTTC.